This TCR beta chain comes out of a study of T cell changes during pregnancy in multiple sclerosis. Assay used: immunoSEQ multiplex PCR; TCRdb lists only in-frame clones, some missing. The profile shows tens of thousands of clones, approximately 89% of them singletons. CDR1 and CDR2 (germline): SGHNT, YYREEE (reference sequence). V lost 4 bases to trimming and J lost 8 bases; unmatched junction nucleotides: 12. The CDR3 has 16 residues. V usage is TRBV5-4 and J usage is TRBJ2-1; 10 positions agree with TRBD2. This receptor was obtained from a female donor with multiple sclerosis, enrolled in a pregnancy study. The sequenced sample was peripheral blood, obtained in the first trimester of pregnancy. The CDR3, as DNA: TGTGCCAGCAGCCCTGGTGGGCTAGCGGGAGTCGATGAGCAGTTCTTC. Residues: CASSPGGLAGVDEQFF.